Each of the 19 T cell receptor beta chains below was sequenced from the same sample in a study of T cell responses to AZD1222 COVID-19 vaccine. Clones were sequenced by immunoSEQ multiplex PCR, and TCRdb holds only the in-frame ones, with some missing. Of about 150,000 clones detected, roughly 90% appear once; the ten largest clones hold over 1.2%. The sample consisted of peripheral blood, taken 28 days after the second AZD1222 dose. These receptors originate from an adult who received the AZD1222 COVID-19 vaccine.

The V and J genes are TRBV5-1 and TRBJ2-1; the D gene is possibly TRBD2 (6 bases). This CDR3 has 14 amino acids. With 5 bases removed from V and 7 bases from J, the gap between germline ends came to 16 bases. Germline CDR1 and CDR2: SGHRS and YFSETQ. The CDR3 loop reads CASRPQRALNEQFF. The CDR3 nucleotides are TGCGCCAGCAGACCACAGCGGGCTTTGAATGAGCAGTTCTTC.

V and J are TRBV5-4 and TRBJ2-2; D is unclear. This CDR3 has 15 residues. The germline CDR1 and CDR2 sequences are SGHNT and YYREEE (reference sequence). Trimming removed 0 bases from V and 6 bases from J, with 12 bases in between. The CDR3 region is CASSLADWESGELFF. The CDR3 nucleotides are TGTGCCAGCAGCTTGGCCGATTGGGAATCCGGGGAGCTGTTTTTT.

In this sample, this clone turned up a few times. This rearrangement joins TRBV7-9 to TRBJ1-2; D gene ambiguous. The CDR3 extends over 13 amino acids. Trimming took off 5 bases at V and 4 bases at J, with 11 bases between the two ends. Germline-derived CDR1 and CDR2 are SEHNR and FQNEAQ (reference sequence). The CDR3 DNA reads as TGTGCCAGCAGCGGTAGGGCGGCCTATGGCTACACCTTC. Translating it yields CASSGRAAYGYTF.

The chain combines TRBV2 with TRBJ2-7; D is possibly TRBD1 (6 bases). Per the germline V gene, CDR1 is SNHLY and CDR2 is FYNNEI. Trimming took off 6 bases at V and 0 bases at J, with 9 bases between the two ends. There are 13 residues in the CDR3. CDR3 amino acids: CASRRDISYEQYF. Here the CDR3 DNA reads TGTGCCAGCAGACGGGACATCTCCTACGAGCAGTACTTC.

The sample holds a few counts of this clone. The CDR3 coding sequence is TGTGCCAGCCGTTCTGGGTTTACTGAAGCTTTCTTT. It yields the protein CASRSGFTEAFF. The genes are TRBV28 and TRBJ1-1; D is unclear. Between the trimmed V and J ends, which lost 8 bases and 5 bases, there was a span of 12 bases. This CDR3 has 12 amino acids. Per the germline V gene, CDR1 is MDHEN and CDR2 is SYDVKM.

V is TRBV3-1 (or the pseudogene TRBV3-2) and J is TRBJ2-3; TRBD1 or TRBD2 may be the D gene (8 bases each). This CDR3 comprises 18 residues. The ends were cut back, 1 base at V and 4 bases at J, with 21 bases in the middle. Germline V gene sequence: CDR1 LGHDT, CDR2 YNNKEL (reference sequence). CDR3 nucleotides: TGTGCCAGCAGCCAAGGCGGGGGGACAGGCCGGCGGCCAGATACGCAGTATTTT. Translation: CASSQGGGTGRRPDTQYF.

The gene calls are TRBV15 and TRBJ2-1; a weak D match, TRBD2 (6 bases). Germline CDR1 and CDR2: LNHNV and YYDKDF (reference sequence). The CDR3 runs 16 residues. The V end lost 0 bases, the J end lost 2 bases, and 11 bases lay between the germline ends. The CDR3 spells CATSRDSPGAYNEQFF. In nucleotides, the CDR3 is TGTGCCACCAGCAGAGATAGCCCGGGAGCCTACAATGAGCAGTTCTTC.

The DNA of the CDR3 is TGCGCCAGCAGCGGCGGGAGGGTCCCAGATACGCAGTATTTT. It specifies CASSGGRVPDTQYF. The V call is TRBV5-1, the J call TRBJ2-3, with 9 bases identical to TRBD2. Trimming cost V 4 bases and J 4 bases; bases outside gene matches: 4. Per germline, CDR1 SGHRS and CDR2 YFSETQ. This CDR3 has 14 amino acids.

The CDR3 here is CASSYEKLGEQFF. As DNA, the CDR3 is TGTGCCAGCAGTTACGAGAAACTTGGTGAGCAGTTCTTC. The chain links TRBV6-5 to TRBJ2-1, with no clear D. The V gene lost 2 bases and the J gene lost 9 bases, with 11 bases spanning the gap. Germline-derived CDR1 and CDR2 are MNHEY and SVGAGI. This CDR3 has 13 residues.

The chain combines TRBV30 with TRBJ1-4; D is ambiguous. V lost 0 bases, J lost 0 bases, and 5 bases lay in between. This CDR3 is 14 amino acids long. Germline assignment: CDR1 GTSNPN and CDR2 SVGIG (reference sequence). In DNA, the CDR3 is TGTGCCTGGAGTGTTTCACCAACTAATGAAAAACTGTTTTTT. Translating it yields CAWSVSPTNEKLFF.

CDR3 in DNA: TGTGCCAGCAGCCTCGGGATCCCGAACATCTATGGCTACACCTTC. Translating it yields CASSLGIPNIYGYTF. The chain joins TRBV6-6 to TRBJ1-2, with unresolved D. Trimming took 6 bases from V and 4 from J, leaving 18 bases between them. The germline gives CDR1 MNHNY, CDR2 SVGAGI (reference sequence). CDR3 length equals 15 residues.

CDR3 coding DNA: TGCGCCAGCAGCCAAGCCCGATCGGGAGCCGCAAACACCATATATTTT. It encodes CASSQARSGAANTIYF. The rearrangement joins TRBV4-1 to TRBJ1-3; D not resolved. The CDR3 loop spans 16 amino acids. V was pared by 1 base and J by 6 bases, with 16 bases between. The V gene's germline CDR1 is MGHRA and CDR2 YSYEKL.

The chain uses TRBV24-1 and TRBJ1-1; 9 bases match TRBD1. Trimming at V came to 7 bases and at J to 7 bases, leaving 3 bases not matched to a gene. This CDR3 comprises 12 residues. The germline gives CDR1 KGHDR, CDR2 SFDVKD. The CDR3 is CATSGTGIEAFF. CDR3 coding DNA: TGTGCCACCAGCGGGACAGGGATTGAAGCTTTCTTT.

V and J are TRBV9 and TRBJ1-1, with D possibly being TRBD1 (6 bases). Germline CDR1 is SGDLS and CDR2 is YYNGEE. The CDR3 runs to 15 residues. Trimming took off 2 bases at V and 2 bases at J, with 13 bases between the two ends. Here the CDR3 reads CASSVSGASNTEAFF. As DNA, the CDR3 is TGTGCCAGCAGCGTCTCAGGGGCATCCAACACTGAAGCTTTCTTT.

Regarding this clone: At one end the junction does not follow the germline gene, possibly because of a read error. V is TRBV3-1 (or the pseudogene TRBV3-2) and J is TRBJ1-1; D uncertain. The CDR3 is 14 amino acids. Germline CDR1 LGHDT, CDR2 YNNKEL (reference sequence). CDR3 nucleotides: TGTGCCAGCAGCCTCGTCAGGTCCTCGATACCGGAAAATTTT. It is translated as CASSLVRSSIPENF.

The V and J genes are TRBV29-1 and TRBJ1-1; no clear D. CDR3 length: 13 residues. V lost 4 bases and J lost 3, with 12 bases in between. Germline CDR1 is SQVTM and CDR2 is ANQGSEA. The CDR3 spells CSVGRRLDTEAFF. CDR3 DNA sequence: TGCAGCGTTGGGCGCAGACTAGACACTGAAGCTTTCTTT.

The CDR3 DNA reads TGTGCCAGCAGCTTAGCGTGGGGCCCAGAAGGCTATGGCTACACCTTC. As protein: CASSLAWGPEGYGYTF. The gene calls are TRBV7-9 and TRBJ1-2, with D tentatively TRBD1 (5 bases). Germline CDR1 reads SEHNR; CDR2 reads FQNEAQ (reference sequence). CDR3 length: 16 residues. Trimming took 0 bases from V and 4 from J, leaving 15 bases between them.

The V call is TRBV5-1, the J call TRBJ1-3; weak D call: TRBD1 (5 bases). Germline CDR1 reads SGHRS; CDR2 reads YFSETQ. CDR3 size: 15 residues. The germline V and J ends were trimmed by 5 bases and 0 bases, with 12 bases remaining between them. The CDR3 region has the DNA TGCGCCAGCAGTCAGGACACCTTCTCTGGAAACACCATATATTTT. Translating gives CASSQDTFSGNTIYF.

The chain is built from TRBV5-6 and TRBJ1-1; D might be TRBD1 (5 bases). Germline V gene lookup returns CDR1 SGHDT and CDR2 YYEEEE. This CDR3 comprises 15 residues. Trimming took off 2 bases at V and 5 bases at J, with 16 bases between the two ends. The CDR3: CASSLDRGRRTEAFF. In DNA, the CDR3 is TGTGCCAGCAGCTTAGATAGGGGACGAAGGACTGAAGCTTTCTTT.